One TCR beta chain is described in this entry. The antigen is unknown. This sample was included in a study of blood T cells in healthy people across ages. Study-level points and caveats: When set beside aged donors, long-lived donors presented more naive CD4+ cells and higher diversity.

The second PCR ran roughly 6 to 12 cycles with a sample-barcoded 5' primer and J-beta primers. From the 5' RACE reads, TCRdb called clonotypes with MiXCR, one entry per CDR3 protein. In the table there are 650,000 to 1,000,000 distinct CDR3 sequences, under 40% of which are singletons. This CDR3 region has 14 residues. CDR1 and CDR2 from the germline V gene are MDHEN and SYDVKM. V lost 5 bases to trimming and J lost 0 bases, with 10 bases between them. The sequenced material came from blood. The rearrangement uses TRBV28 and TRBJ1-1; no clear D. This clonotype was obtained from a man younger than 35 in good health. CDR3 sequence (DNA): TGTGCCAGCAGTCTCAGAATCATGAACACTGAAGCTTTCTTT. As protein: CASSLRIMNTEAFF. Full variable domain (missing parts from reference TRBV28 and TRBJ1-1): DVKVTQSSRYLVKRTGEKVFLECVQDMDHENMFWYRQDPGLGLRLIYFSYDVKMKEKGDIPEGYSVSREKKERFSLILESASTNQTSMYLCASSLRIMNTEAFFGQGTRLTVV.